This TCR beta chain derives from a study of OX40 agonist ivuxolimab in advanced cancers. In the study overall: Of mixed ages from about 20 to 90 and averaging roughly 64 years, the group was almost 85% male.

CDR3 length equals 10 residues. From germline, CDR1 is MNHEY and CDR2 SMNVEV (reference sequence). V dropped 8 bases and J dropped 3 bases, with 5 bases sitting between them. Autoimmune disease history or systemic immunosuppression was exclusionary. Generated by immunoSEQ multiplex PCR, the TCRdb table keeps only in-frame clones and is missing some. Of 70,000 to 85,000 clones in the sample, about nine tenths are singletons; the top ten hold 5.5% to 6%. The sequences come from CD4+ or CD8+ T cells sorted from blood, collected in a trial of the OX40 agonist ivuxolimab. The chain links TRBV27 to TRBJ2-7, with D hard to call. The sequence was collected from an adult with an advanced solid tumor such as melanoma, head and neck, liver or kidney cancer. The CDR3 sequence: CASGIYEQYF. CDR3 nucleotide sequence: TGTGCCAGCGGGATCTACGAGCAGTACTTC.